The 30 T cell receptor beta chains below were found in one sample sequenced in a study of shared clonotypes between healthy human individuals. Some clones are missing from TCRdb's copy, which holds only in-frame ones; the method was immunoSEQ multiplex PCR. The sample consists of hundreds of thousands of clones, approximately 74% of them appearing once. Specimen: memory CD4+ T cells sorted from blood. The subset was: CD45RA-negative fraction. The receptors here all came from a woman aged 30 to 39 in good health.

This rearrangement joins TRBV2 to TRBJ2-3, with D possibly being TRBD2 (5 bases). Germline CDR1 and CDR2: SNHLY and FYNNEI. The CDR3 is 15 amino acids. Trimming removed 6 bases at V and 2 bases at J, with 15 bases between. DNA of the CDR3: TGTGCCAGCAGCCCCCCCCGGACTGCCACAGATACGCAGTATTTT. This codes for CASSPPRTATDTQYF.

The chain couples TRBV6-1 to TRBJ2-1, with 9 positions matching TRBD1. Germline V gene lookup returns CDR1 MNHNS and CDR2 SASEGT. The CDR3 has 17 residues. J was trimmed by 5 bases and V by 3 bases; bases with no gene match: 11. The CDR3 DNA reads TGTGCCAGCAGTGAGAGTCTGCGGACAGGGGATAACAATGAGCAGTTCTTC. As protein: CASSESLRTGDNNEQFF.

The chain links TRBV7-3 to TRBJ2-2; D is ambiguous. Trimming shortened V by 5 bases and J by 6 bases, and 7 bases separated the two germline ends. This CDR3 spans 12 amino acids. Germline-derived CDR1 and CDR2 are SGHTA and FQGTGA. As DNA, the CDR3 is TGTGCCAGCAGCCGCATTTCCGGGGAGCTGTTTTTT. It codes for CASSRISGELFF. The variable domain in full, completed from reference TRBV7-3 and TRBJ2-2, reads GAGVSQTPSNKVTEKGKYVELRCDPISGHTALYWYRQSLGQGPEFLIYFQGTGAADDSGLPNDRFFAVRPEGSVSTLKIQRTERGDSAVYLCASSRISGELFFGEGSRLTVL.

The gene calls are TRBV5-4 and TRBJ2-7; D may match TRBD1 or TRBD2 (6 bases each). CDR3 length: 14 residues. With 3 bases removed from V and 9 bases from J, the gap between germline ends came to 19 bases. CDR1 is SGHNT, CDR2 YYREEE, per germline (reference sequence). The CDR3 region is CASSSPGGTTGQYF. The CDR3 DNA follows: TGTGCCAGCAGCTCTCCGGGCGGGACAACAGGGCAGTACTTC.

The gene calls are TRBV7-9 and TRBJ1-4; D call uncertain. Germline values: CDR1 SEHNR, CDR2 FQNEAQ (reference sequence). With 6 bases removed from V and 11 bases from J, the gap between germline ends came to 16 bases. The length of the CDR3 is 13 residues. The CDR3 protein is CASRATTKGKLFF. The CDR3 nucleotides read TGTGCCAGCAGGGCTACGACGAAAGGGAAACTGTTTTTT.

This clone came up many times. At the DNA level, this CDR3 is encoded by other sequences in the same sample as well. The chain carries TRBV6-5 and TRBJ2-5; possibly TRBD1 or TRBD2 for D (5 bases each). In germline, CDR1 is MNHEY, CDR2 SVGAGI. The CDR3 extends over 13 amino acids. V dropped 0 bases and J dropped 3 bases, with 5 bases sitting between them. The CDR3 DNA follows: TGTGCCAGCAGTTACTCGGGGGAAGAGACCCAGTACTTC. It yields the protein CASSYSGEETQYF.

The chain is built from TRBV28 and TRBJ1-2; D not certain. The ends were cut back, 7 bases at V and 1 base at J, with 16 bases in the middle. CDR1 MDHEN and CDR2 SYDVKM come from the germline V gene. CDR3 length: 15 amino acids. CDR3 sequence (DNA): TGTGCCAGCATTTCCGACGGGAAGATTAACTATGGCTACACCTTC. Amino acids: CASISDGKINYGYTF.

CDR3 amino acids: CASSLSASYEQYF. Here the CDR3 DNA reads TGTGCCAGCAGCTTGAGCGCCTCCTACGAGCAGTACTTC. The rearrangement joins TRBV7-2 to TRBJ2-7, with unresolved D. V was shortened by 3 bases and J by 0 bases, with 6 bases between the two germline ends. The CDR3 length is 13 residues. Germline CDR1 is SGHTA and CDR2 is FQGNSA.

Points on this clone: Distinct nucleotide sequences in the sample also encode this CDR3. This chain connects TRBV28 to TRBJ1-1; D perhaps matches TRBD1 (6 bases). Deletions cut 6 bases from V and 4 bases from J, with 12 bases between. Germline V lookup: CDR1 MDHEN, CDR2 SYDVKM. The CDR3 has 13 residues. The CDR3 region is CASRGGGGTEAFF. DNA for the CDR3: TGTGCCAGCAGAGGGGGTGGTGGCACTGAAGCTTTCTTT.

The rearrangement links TRBV7-9 to TRBJ2-3; 7 bases line up with TRBD1. CDR3 length equals 14 residues. Germline assignment: CDR1 SEHNR and CDR2 FQNEAQ (reference sequence). The V segment lost 5 bases and the J segment 2 bases; nucleotides outside the gene matches: 4. CDR3 region: CASSTGQNTDTQYF. CDR3 nucleotide sequence: TGTGCCAGCAGCACGGGACAGAACACAGATACGCAGTATTTT.

The rearrangement joins TRBV27 to TRBJ2-5; D unresolved. The better agreement between TRBJ2-7 and the DNA end casts doubt on the J call. Germline CDR1 reads MNHEY; CDR2 reads SMNVEV (reference sequence). The CDR3 is 11 amino acids. This CDR3 reads CASTYRYEQYF. The CDR3 region has the DNA TGTGCCAGCACCTACAGATACGAGCAGTACTTC.

The chain combines TRBV2 with TRBJ2-1; D might be TRBD2 (8 bases). This CDR3 spans 14 amino acids. Germline CDR1 is SNHLY and CDR2 is FYNNEI. CDR3 protein: CASGEGAVYNEQFF. The CDR3 coding sequence is TGTGCTAGCGGGGAGGGGGCCGTATACAATGAGCAGTTCTTC.

The chain joins TRBV2 to TRBJ2-7, with D possibly matching TRBD2 (6 bases). CDR1 and CDR2 from the germline V gene are SNHLY and FYNNEI. The CDR3 runs 15 residues. The ends were cut back, 6 bases at V and 1 base at J, with 16 bases in the middle. The CDR3 DNA reads TGTGCCAGCAGGGACTCGGCGGGATTATCCTACGAGCAGTACTTC. The encoded protein is CASRDSAGLSYEQYF.

This chain joins TRBV4-1 and TRBJ2-5, with no clear D. V was cut by 1 base and J by 9 bases, with 6 bases left in between. The CDR3 length is 11 residues. Germline values: CDR1 MGHRA, CDR2 YSYEKL. The CDR3 reads CASSQAGPQYF. In DNA, the CDR3 is TGCGCCAGCAGCCAAGCGGGTCCCCAGTACTTC.

This chain joins TRBV30 and TRBJ2-1, with no clear D. V dropped 4 bases and J dropped 3 bases, with 13 bases sitting between them. Germline V gives CDR1 GTSNPN, CDR2 SVGIG (reference sequence). CDR3 length equals 14 residues. Here the CDR3 DNA reads TGTGCCTGGACCAGATCCGGCGTCTACAATGAGCAGTTCTTC. This gives the protein CAWTRSGVYNEQFF.

The rearrangement uses TRBV2 and TRBJ2-3; D not certain. This CDR3 is 16 amino acids long. V gave up 2 bases and J gave up 2 bases, with 14 bases separating them. Germline CDR1 reads SNHLY; CDR2 reads FYNNEI. The CDR3: CASSEISTPSTDTQYF. The CDR3 DNA is TGTGCCAGCAGTGAAATTTCCACCCCATCCACAGATACGCAGTATTTT.

J is TRBJ2-7 and V is TRBV9; D unresolved. Germline V gene lookup returns CDR1 SGDLS and CDR2 YYNGEE. This CDR3 has 14 residues. V lost 3 bases and J 5 bases, leaving 15 bases between the germline ends. The CDR3, as DNA: TGTGCCAGCAGCGCGGGCCCTACGTCGGACGAGCAGTACTTC. Its translation: CASSAGPTSDEQYF.

The gene calls are TRBV14 and TRBJ2-1, with 9 bases lining up with TRBD2. Trimming removed 1 base from V and 1 base from J; junction bases left unmatched: 14. Germline CDR1 reads SGHDN; CDR2 reads FVKESK. The CDR3 has 20 residues. CDR3 DNA sequence: TGTGCCAGCAGCCAAGGGGGGTCTAGCGGGACCTGGGGGTCCTACAATGAGCAGTTCTTC. Translating it yields CASSQGGSSGTWGSYNEQFF.

The chain couples TRBV5-1 to TRBJ2-3; 9 bases are shared with TRBD1. J lost 1 base, V lost 4 bases, and 4 bases had no gene match. Germline assignment: CDR1 SGHRS and CDR2 YFSETQ. The CDR3 spans 15 residues. The CDR3 spells CASSPRDRGTDTQYF. CDR3 nucleotides: TGCGCCAGCAGCCCACGGGACAGGGGCACAGATACGCAGTATTTT.

Comment on this clone: This could be a read error, since a much larger clone is one nucleotide away. V is TRBV7-6 and J is TRBJ2-5; D is ambiguous. Germline CDR1 and CDR2: SGHVS and FNYEAQ. The CDR3 is 13 amino acids. V dropped 1 base and J dropped 2 bases, with 5 bases sitting between them. In DNA form, the CDR3 reads TGTGCCAGCAGCTTAGGGCGGCAAGAGACCCAGTACTTC. Its translation: CASSLGRQETQYF.

This clone was picked up one time. The V gene is TRBV6-1, the J gene TRBJ1-3, with a possible D match to TRBD1 (5 bases). The CDR3 loop spans 16 amino acids. The V gene lost 2 bases and the J gene lost 0 bases, with 11 bases spanning the gap. The germline V gene encodes CDR1 MNHNS and CDR2 SASEGT. The DNA of the CDR3 is TGTGCCAGCAGTGAAACGGCAGGGAGCTCTGGAAACACCATATATTTT. It is translated as CASSETAGSSGNTIYF.

The chain has TRBV29-1 and TRBJ2-1, with D perhaps matching TRBD2 (5 bases). V was trimmed by 5 bases and J by 6 bases, leaving 17 bases between them. CDR3 length equals 14 residues. Germline CDR1 SQVTM, CDR2 ANQGSEA. The CDR3 loop is CSVPNGVRVNEQFF. The CDR3 nucleotides read TGCAGCGTTCCCAACGGGGTTCGGGTCAATGAGCAGTTCTTC.

This sequence joins TRBV5-3 and TRBJ1-2; 12 nucleotides match TRBD1. TRBV5-3 is an ORF, and what it does is uncertain. Losses at the gene ends were 4 bases for V and 0 bases for J; bases not matched to a gene: 10. This CDR3 is 18 amino acids long. CDR3 amino acids: CARSQDRDRGRSNYGYTF. As DNA, the CDR3 is TGTGCCAGAAGCCAAGACCGGGACAGGGGGCGGTCTAACTATGGCTACACCTTC.

The rearrangement links TRBV7-9 to TRBJ2-7, with D unresolved. The CDR3 extends over 14 amino acids. V was trimmed by 4 bases and J by 0 bases, leaving 10 bases between them. Germline V gives CDR1 SEHNR, CDR2 FQNEAQ (reference sequence). The CDR3 DNA is TGTGCCAGCAGCTCCGGACGGAGCTCCTACGAGCAGTACTTC. This codes for CASSSGRSSYEQYF.

The chain is built from TRBV5-1 and TRBJ2-5; D might be TRBD2 (6 bases). Trimming took off 3 bases at V and 1 base at J, with 16 bases between the two ends. The V gene's germline CDR1 is SGHRS and CDR2 YFSETQ. CDR3 length: 16 residues. The CDR3 spells CASSSQWRASQETQYF. DNA of the CDR3: TGCGCCAGCAGCTCCCAGTGGAGGGCGAGCCAAGAGACCCAGTACTTC.

Note on this clone: This may come from a read error, since a much larger clone is one base off. Other DNA sequences in this specimen translate into the identical CDR3. The rearrangement joins TRBV9 to TRBJ2-7, with a tentative D call TRBD2 (7 bases). Trimming removed 4 bases from V and 4 bases from J, with 12 bases in between. The CDR3 covers 13 residues. Germline values: CDR1 SGDLS, CDR2 YYNGEE. The DNA for the CDR3 is TGTGCCAGCAGCCCCCGGGGGGCGTACGAGCAGTACTTC. Translated, it gives CASSPRGAYEQYF.

This clone was detected only a few times. This rearrangement joins TRBV5-1 to TRBJ1-2, with no clear D. This CDR3 is built from 12 residues. Trimming removed 4 bases from V and 2 bases from J, with 6 bases in between. Germline V gene data show CDR1 as SGHRS and CDR2 as YFSETQ. In DNA form, the CDR3 reads TGCGCCAGCAGCGGACGGAACTATGGCTACACCTTC. As protein: CASSGRNYGYTF.

This chain joins TRBV5-1 and TRBJ2-3, with D tentatively TRBD1 (6 bases). The V gene's germline CDR1 is SGHRS and CDR2 YFSETQ. V shed 4 bases and J shed 3 bases, with 15 bases lying between them. The CDR3 runs to 15 residues. CDR3 in amino acids: CASSTQGWGTDTQYF. DNA for the CDR3: TGCGCCAGCAGCACCCAGGGGTGGGGTACAGATACGCAGTATTTT. The full variable domain, with the rest looked up from reference TRBV5-1 and TRBJ2-3, is KAGVTQTPRYLIKTRGQQVTLSCSPISGHRSVSWYQQTPGQGLQFLFEYFSETQRNKGNFPGRFSGRQFSNSRSEMNVSTLELGDSALYLCASSTQGWGTDTQYFGPGTRLTVL.

The chain employs TRBV7-2 and TRBJ2-1, with 10 bases matching TRBD2. The germline V gene encodes CDR1 SGHTA and CDR2 FQGNSA. Trimming at V came to 1 base and at J to 8 bases, leaving 5 bases not matched to a gene. This CDR3 contains 15 residues. DNA of the CDR3: TGTGCCAGCAGCTTAGGACTAGCGGGCCCGGATGAGCAGTTCTTC. It specifies CASSLGLAGPDEQFF.

As concerns this clone: An end of the junction does not agree with germline; a read error may underlie this. The V call is TRBV6-5, the J call TRBJ2-1, with 12 bases that match TRBD2. Germline CDR1 and CDR2: MNHEY and SVGAGI. The CDR3 is 16 amino acids. The CDR3 sequence is CARSSSGRAVHNEQFF. In DNA form, the CDR3 reads TGTGCCAGAAGTTCTAGCGGGAGGGCGGTTCACAATGAGCAGTTCTTC.